The 11 T cell receptor beta chains reported below all come from one sample, sequenced in a study of T cell clonality in common variable immunodeficiency. The data were produced by immunoSEQ multiplex PCR, yet TCRdb's version contains in-frame clones alone and is incomplete. This repertoire holds some 20,000 clones, and none appear only once. These receptors' targets are unknown. Notes on the study in general: Reportedly, TCR beta sequences from common variable immunodeficiency showed fewer deletions and N-nucleotide insertions.

What was sequenced was peripheral blood mononuclear cells. The receptors here all came from a human donor with common variable immunodeficiency.

This clone was seen only a few times. Coverage ceases 3 residues before the CDR3 finishes, and the germline J gene fills in the end. The chain carries TRBV6-2 or TRBV6-3 and TRBJ2-3; 7 bases are a match to TRBD1. CDR3 size: 17 residues. From germline, CDR1 is MNHEY and CDR2 SVGEGT. V shed 6 bases, J shed 0 bases, and the junction held 12 bases outside the gene matches. CDR3 loop: CASRGKGGSSSTDTQYF. CDR3 DNA, as far as it was read: TGTGCCAGCAGAGGAAAAGGGGGCTCGTCTAGCACAGATACG.

Regarding this clone: The missing CDR3 end, 3 residues past where the read stops, is filled in from the germline J gene. V usage is TRBV30 and J usage is TRBJ1-1; D gene uncertain. V lost 3 bases and J 6 bases, leaving 23 bases between the germline ends. CDR1 is GTSNPN and CDR2 is SVGIG in the germline V gene (reference sequence). The CDR3 length is 16 residues. CDR3 region: CAWRWGYFPVRAEAFF. The DNA read from the CDR3 is TGTGCCTGGAGATGGGGATACTTTCCAGTGCGGGCTGAA.

This clone was recorded a few times. Relative to the germline gene, one junction end is altered; a read error may explain this. From the germline J gene comes the end of the CDR3, since the read stops 3 residues before it. V gene TRBV6-4 combines with J gene TRBJ1-4; D not resolved. CDR1 and CDR2 (germline): MRHNA, SNTAGT. The CDR3 length is 16 residues. The CDR3 is CASSPSPPATNEKLFF. The CDR3 DNA, read in part, is TGTGCCAGCAGTCCTTCCCCGCCCGCAACTAACGAAAAA.

CDR3 protein: CASSTSTGLGNTIYF. The covered CDR3 bases are TGTGCCAGTAGTACCTCGACAGGCCTTGGAAACACC. The chain carries TRBV19 and TRBJ1-3; D is possibly TRBD1 (6 bases). The read is 3 residues too short to cover the CDR3 end, so that end is filled in from the germline J gene. CDR1 is LNHDA and CDR2 is SQIVND in the germline V gene (reference sequence). CDR3 length equals 15 residues. V lost 4 bases and J 3 bases, leaving 13 bases between the germline ends.

This clone turned up a few times. With the read ending 3 residues before the CDR3 end, the germline J gene is used to fill in that end. The chain has TRBV18 and TRBJ2-5, with TRBD1 as a possible D gene (5 bases). Trimming took off 3 bases at V and 4 bases at J, with 12 bases between the two ends. The CDR3 runs 14 residues. CDR1 and CDR2 (germline): KGHSH, LQKENI. CDR3 DNA (partial): TGTGCCAGCTCACCCTCTTTGCAGGGAGAGACC. Amino acid sequence: CASSPSLQGET. The whole CDR3 reads CASSPSLQGETQYF.

Comment on this clone: Coverage ceases 3 residues before the CDR3 finishes, and the germline J gene fills in the end. This chain connects TRBV7-6 to TRBJ2-5; TRBD2 agrees at 13 bases. This CDR3 is built from 16 residues. V was clipped by 5 bases and J by 4 bases; unmatched bases: 7. CDR1 SGHVS and CDR2 FNYEAQ come from the germline V gene. The CDR3 is CASSPRTSGSIETQYF. CDR3 DNA (partial): TGTGCCAGCAGCCCGCGGACTAGCGGGAGTATAGAGACC.

To note about this clone: The read terminates 3 residues before the CDR3 end, so the remaining end is supplied by the germline J gene. This chain connects TRBV7-2 to TRBJ2-2; the match to TRBD2 covers 7 bases. Germline CDR1 SGHTA, CDR2 FQGNSA. The J segment lost 6 bases and the V segment lost 5 bases, leaving 9 bases of the junction unmatched. The length of the CDR3 is 15 residues. Incomplete CDR3 DNA: TGTGCCAGCAGCCCGAGACTAGCCCGCCCCGGGGAG. Translation: CASSPRLARPGE. The CDR3 in its entirety is CASSPRLARPGELFF.

This clone showed up just a few times. The CDR3 end lies 3 residues beyond the end of the read and is filled in from the germline J gene. V and J are TRBV11-1 and TRBJ2-7; TRBD1 agrees at 8 bases. The V gene end was trimmed by 8 bases and the J gene end by 2 bases; junction bases not matched to a gene: 5. This CDR3 is built from 13 residues. The germline V gene encodes CDR1 SGHAT and CDR2 FQDESV (reference sequence). CDR3 sequence: CASQTDRAYEQYF. The covered CDR3 bases are TGTGCCAGCCAGACGGACAGGGCCTACGAG.

On this clone itself: The read terminates 3 residues ahead of where the CDR3 ends, so the germline J gene completes it. V gene TRBV19 combines with J gene TRBJ2-3; 8 bases fit TRBD1. The length of the CDR3 is 14 residues. Per the germline V gene, CDR1 is LNHDA and CDR2 is SQIVND (reference sequence). After removal of 6 bases from V and 1 base from J, the junction contained 3 bases not matched to a gene. CDR3 DNA, as far as it was read: TGTGCCAGTAGCATACAGGGGGGCACAGATACG. This encodes CASSIQGGTDT. The CDR3 in full is CASSIQGGTDTQYF.

Worth noting for this clone: The read finishes 3 residues shy of the CDR3 end, and the germline J gene is used to complete it. The chain links TRBV7-9 to TRBJ2-5, with D perhaps matching TRBD2 (5 bases). Germline CDR1 SEHNR, CDR2 FQNEAQ (reference sequence). CDR3 size: 15 residues. Trimming cost V 3 bases and J 3 bases, with 14 bases left between them. The CDR3 is CASSFPTTLEETQYF. CDR3 DNA, as far as it was read: TGTGCCAGCAGCTTTCCGACTACCCTGGAAGAGACC.

This clone was counted between two and nine times. Incomplete CDR3 DNA: TGTGCCTCCTCCCCCGGGGGAGAGACC. This sequence encodes CASSPGGET. The whole CDR3 protein reads CASSPGGETQYF. The V call is TRBV30, the J call TRBJ2-5; maybe TRBD2 (6 bases). The sequenced fragment ends 3 residues before the CDR3 boundary, so the rest is inferred from the germline J gene. CDR3 length: 12 amino acids. Germline lookup yields CDR1 GTSNPN and CDR2 SVGIG (reference sequence). V was pared by 7 bases and J by 4 bases, with 13 bases between.